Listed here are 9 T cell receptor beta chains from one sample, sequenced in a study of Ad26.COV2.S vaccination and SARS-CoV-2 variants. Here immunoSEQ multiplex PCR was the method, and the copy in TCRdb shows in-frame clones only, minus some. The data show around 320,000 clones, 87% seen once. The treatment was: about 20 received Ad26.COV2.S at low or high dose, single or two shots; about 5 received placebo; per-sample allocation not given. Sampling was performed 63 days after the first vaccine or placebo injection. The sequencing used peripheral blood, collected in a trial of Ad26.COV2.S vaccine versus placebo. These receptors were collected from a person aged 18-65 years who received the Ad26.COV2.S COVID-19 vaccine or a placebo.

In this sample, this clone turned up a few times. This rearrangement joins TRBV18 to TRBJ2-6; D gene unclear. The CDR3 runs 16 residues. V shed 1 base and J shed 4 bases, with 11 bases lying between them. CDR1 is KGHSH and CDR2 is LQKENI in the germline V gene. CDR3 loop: CASSPLGGSGANVLTF. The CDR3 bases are TGTGCCAGCTCACCACTTGGTGGCTCGGGGGCCAACGTCCTGACTTTC.

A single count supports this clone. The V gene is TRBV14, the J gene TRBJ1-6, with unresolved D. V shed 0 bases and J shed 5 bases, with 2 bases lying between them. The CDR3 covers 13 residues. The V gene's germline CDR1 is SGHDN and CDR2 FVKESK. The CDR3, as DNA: TGTGCCAGCAGCCAAGACCATAATTCACCCCTCCACTTT. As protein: CASSQDHNSPLHF.

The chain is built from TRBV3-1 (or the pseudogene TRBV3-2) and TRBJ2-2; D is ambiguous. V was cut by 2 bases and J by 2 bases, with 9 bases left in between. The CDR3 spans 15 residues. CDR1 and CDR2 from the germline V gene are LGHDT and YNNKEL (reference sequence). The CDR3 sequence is CASSQRRDNTGELFF. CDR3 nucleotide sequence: TGTGCCAGCAGCCAAAGGAGAGATAACACCGGGGAGCTGTTTTTT.

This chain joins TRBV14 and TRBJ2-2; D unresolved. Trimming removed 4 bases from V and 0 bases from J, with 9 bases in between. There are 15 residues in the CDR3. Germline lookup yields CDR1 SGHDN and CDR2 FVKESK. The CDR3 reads CASSLLFANTGELFF. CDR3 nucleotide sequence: TGTGCCAGCAGCCTACTGTTCGCGAACACCGGGGAGCTGTTTTTT. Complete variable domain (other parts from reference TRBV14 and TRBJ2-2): EAGVTQFPSHSVIEKGQTVTLRCDPISGHDNLYWYRRVMGKEIKFLLHFVKESKQDESGMPNNRFLAERTGGTYSTLKVQPAELEDSGVYFCASSLLFANTGELFFGEGSRLTVL.

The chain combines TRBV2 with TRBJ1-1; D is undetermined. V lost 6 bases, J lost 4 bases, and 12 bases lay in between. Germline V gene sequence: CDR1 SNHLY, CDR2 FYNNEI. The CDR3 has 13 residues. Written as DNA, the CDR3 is TGTGCCAGCAGGGGGAACAGAGGCACTGAAGCTTTCTTT. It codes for CASRGNRGTEAFF.

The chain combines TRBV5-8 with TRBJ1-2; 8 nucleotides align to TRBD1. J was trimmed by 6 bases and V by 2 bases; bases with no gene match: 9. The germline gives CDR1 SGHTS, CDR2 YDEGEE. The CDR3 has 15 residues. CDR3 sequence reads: CASSFRTGSYDGYTF. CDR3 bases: TGTGCCAGCAGCTTTCGGACAGGGTCTTATGATGGCTACACCTTC.

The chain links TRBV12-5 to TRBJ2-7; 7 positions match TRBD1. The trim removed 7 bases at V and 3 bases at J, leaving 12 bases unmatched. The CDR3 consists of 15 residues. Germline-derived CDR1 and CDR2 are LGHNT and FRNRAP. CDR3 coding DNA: TGTGCTAGTGCCCAGTGGGACAGACGCGGCTACGAGCAGTACTTC. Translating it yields CASAQWDRRGYEQYF.

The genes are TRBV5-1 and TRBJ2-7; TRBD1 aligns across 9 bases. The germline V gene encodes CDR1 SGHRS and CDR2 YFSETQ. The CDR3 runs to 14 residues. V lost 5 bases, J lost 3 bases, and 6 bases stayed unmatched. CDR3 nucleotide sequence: TGCGCCAGCAGGGAGGAGACAGGGGGCTACGAGCAGTACTTC. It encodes CASREETGGYEQYF.

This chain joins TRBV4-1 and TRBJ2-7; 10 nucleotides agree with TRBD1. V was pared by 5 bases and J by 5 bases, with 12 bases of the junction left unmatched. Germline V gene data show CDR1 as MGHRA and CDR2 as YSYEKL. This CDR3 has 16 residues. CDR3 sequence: CASSVSTGQGFHEQYF. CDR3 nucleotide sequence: TGCGCCAGCAGCGTTTCGACGGGACAGGGGTTCCACGAGCAGTACTTC.